Sequencing of this T cell receptor (beta chain) was carried out in a study of control samples from healthy donors and cancer patients. There are 15 residues in the CDR3. V lost 4 bases, J lost 5 bases, and 3 bases stayed unmatched. Germline V lookup: CDR1 KGHSH, CDR2 LQKENI. Repertoires were generated with immunoSEQ multiplex PCR, while TCRdb's copy carries only in-frame clones and drops some. The data hold around 130,000 clones, with about 87% observed a single time. The gene calls are TRBV18 and TRBJ2-1, with 12 nucleotides matching TRBD2. The TCR comes from a man younger than 40 in good health. The sequencing input was blood. The CDR3 nucleotides are TGTGCCAGCTCACTGACTAGCGGGGGAAACAATGAGCAGTTCTTC. Protein: CASSLTSGGNNEQFF.